This TCR beta chain stems from a study of cytomegalovirus exposure and HLA in healthy donors. Trimming left V 0 bases short and J 2 bases short, with 11 bases between. Germline CDR1 SGHVS, CDR2 FNYEAQ. CDR3 length: 16 residues. This clone was counted a few times. In the PCR, 60 Vbeta and 13 Jbeta primers were used. The protocol was immunoSEQ multiplex PCR, while the TCRdb copy is restricted to in-frame clones and leaves out a portion. Among 95,000 to 150,000 clones listed, around 80% were seen once. The chain has TRBV7-6 and TRBJ1-5, with D uncertain. Sequenced material: PBMCs. This receptor was identified in a young man in good health and CMV-seronegative. This chain's CDR3 is CASSLATGRGNQPQHF. CDR3 DNA sequence: TGTGCCAGCAGCTTAGCGACGGGTCGGGGCAATCAGCCCCAGCATTTT.